Included here is one TCR beta chain sequence, with context. This specimen belongs to a study of graft-versus-host responses after intestinal transplantation. Study-wide context: Transplants were multivisceral, liver-intestinal, or isolated intestinal. Findings and caveats of the study: The study found high graft-versus-host to host-versus-graft clonal ratios in allografts of patients with graft-donor T cell macrochimerism.

Some clones are missing from TCRdb's copy, which holds only in-frame ones; the method was immunoSEQ multiplex PCR. The sample carries approximately 23,000 clones, about 45% recorded once. V lost 6 bases to trimming and J lost 16 bases; unmatched junction nucleotides: 15. CDR1 is MDHEN and CDR2 is SYDVKM in the germline V gene. The CDR3 consists of 15 residues. The authors combined 200,000 CFSE-labeled responder cells with 200,000 irradiated, violet-dye-labeled stimulator cells in plates. The receptor's source is a human patient who was an organ donor for intestinal transplantation. The sequencing used alloreactive CD8+ T cells from a mixed lymphocyte reaction culture, collected before transplantation. Subset defined: CFSE-low proliferating T cells sorted from roughly six-day pre-transplant mixed lymphocyte reaction (GvH or HvG direction). The chain uses TRBV28 and TRBJ2-1; TRBD2 aligns across 13 bases. The CDR3 loop reads CASRLPGTSGITYFF. The DNA of the CDR3 is TGTGCCAGCAGGCTACCCGGGACTAGCGGGATCACCTACTTCTTC.